What follows are 32 T cell receptor beta chains derived from one specimen sequenced in a study of blood T cells in healthy people across ages. Next came a second PCR, run for roughly 6 to 11 cycles, which used a sample-barcoded 5' primer along with a J-beta primer mix. TCRdb re-called the 5' RACE reads through MiXCR, storing one row per CDR3 protein. The sample lists roughly 800,000 distinct CDR3 sequences, about 25% occurring once. These data were also filed under a second study, of T cells of mothers and their children.

Sample: blood. The receptors derive from a boy aged 5-17 years in good health.

The chain employs TRBV6-5 and TRBJ2-5; TRBD2 aligns across 12 bases. This CDR3 region has 17 residues. Losses at the gene ends were 2 bases for V and 5 bases for J; bases not matched to a gene: 9. Germline lookup yields CDR1 MNHEY and CDR2 SVGAGI. The CDR3 protein is CASSYSWTSGTGETQYF. For the CDR3, the DNA is TGTGCCAGCAGTTACAGTTGGACTAGCGGGACAGGGGAGACCCAGTACTTC.

This clonotype showed up many times. The chain recombines TRBV29-1 with TRBJ2-5; D is unresolved. Germline values: CDR1 SQVTM, CDR2 ANQGSEA. The CDR3 has 10 residues. V was pared by 7 bases and J by 2 bases, with 5 bases between. As DNA, the CDR3 is TGCAGCGCAGAACAAGAGACCCAGTACTTC. Its protein product is CSAEQETQYF.

The CDR3 loop is CSVPTAGTRETQYF. CDR3 bases: TGCAGCGTACCGACCGCGGGGACGAGAGAGACCCAGTACTTC. This chain uses TRBV20-1 with TRBJ2-5, with TRBD2 as a possible D gene (6 bases). CDR3 length: 14 amino acids. CDR1 and CDR2 (germline): DFQATT, SNEGSKA (reference sequence).

This clonotype was seen a handful of times. Here the CDR3 reads CASSPRTGEATNEKLFF. The CDR3 region has the DNA TGTGCCAGCAGCCCGAGGACAGGTGAAGCAACTAATGAAAAACTGTTTTTT. The chain recombines TRBV7-9 with TRBJ1-4; TRBD1 aligns across 7 bases. The CDR3 is 17 residues long. V shed 5 bases, J shed 0 bases, and the junction held 9 bases outside the gene matches. Germline values: CDR1 SEHNR, CDR2 FQNEAQ (reference sequence).

V is TRBV7-2 and J is TRBJ2-5; 11 nucleotides match TRBD2. From germline, CDR1 is SGHTA and CDR2 FQGNSA. The CDR3 loop spans 18 amino acids. V lost 1 base and J lost 5; bases outside the gene matches: 12. In nucleotides, the CDR3 is TGTGCCAGCAGCTTAGGGGGTAGCGGGGGGGTTAAAAAGGAGACCCAGTACTTC. Translated: CASSLGGSGGVKKETQYF.

This clonotype came up a few times. V gene TRBV3-1 combines with J gene TRBJ2-7, with 7 positions matching TRBD1. In germline, CDR1 is LGHDT, CDR2 YNNKEL (reference sequence). J lost 2 bases, V lost 1 base, and 5 bases had no gene match. The CDR3 runs 15 residues. The CDR3 nucleotides are TGTGCCAGCAGCCAAGGACCAGGGGGTCCCTACGAGCAGTACTTC. It translates to CASSQGPGGPYEQYF.

The chain is built from TRBV5-1 and TRBJ1-1; no firm D call. The CDR3 sequence is 14 residues long. The germline V gene has CDR1 SGHRS and CDR2 YFSETQ. V lost 4 bases, J lost 7 bases, and 17 bases lay in between. The CDR3 DNA is TGCGCCAGCAGCCACAGCCCGGGGTTGGGTGAAGCTTTCTTT. Its protein product is CASSHSPGLGEAFF.

This chain links TRBV5-1 with TRBJ2-1; possible D gene TRBD2, 6 bases. This CDR3 has 13 amino acids. Trimming stripped 4 bases from V and 9 bases from J, with 14 bases between. Germline lookup yields CDR1 SGHRS and CDR2 YFSETQ. This CDR3 is CASSAGGLGEQFF. The CDR3, as DNA: TGCGCCAGCAGCGCCGGAGGGTTAGGTGAGCAGTTCTTC.

In its sample, this clonotype was seen a few times. This chain uses TRBV7-3 with TRBJ2-5; TRBD2 aligns across 7 bases. The J call may be faulty, since TRBJ2-1 better matches the DNA end. This CDR3 comprises 16 residues. CDR1 is SGHTA, CDR2 FQGTGA, per germline. The CDR3 region is CASSPVGGRALNEQFF. The CDR3 DNA is TGTGCCAGCAGCCCAGTGGGGGGGAGGGCCCTAAATGAGCAGTTCTTC.

V and J are TRBV3-1 and TRBJ1-1; D is unresolved. V dropped 3 bases and J dropped 1 base, with 6 bases sitting between them. Germline CDR1 LGHDT, CDR2 YNNKEL (reference sequence). The CDR3 runs to 13 residues. CDR3 sequence (DNA): TGTGCCAGCAGCCATGGAGGGAACACTGAAGCTTTCTTT. Protein product: CASSHGGNTEAFF.

The table lists this clonotype with many counts. This chain connects TRBV12-3 or TRBV12-4 to TRBJ1-1; D ambiguous. Trimming cost V 0 bases and J 8 bases, with 7 bases left between them. The CDR3 has 12 residues. The CDR3 here is CASSLAAREAFF. The DNA for the CDR3 is TGTGCCAGCAGTTTAGCGGCCCGGGAAGCTTTCTTT.

The chain employs TRBV4-3 and TRBJ1-5, with 10 bases identical to TRBD1. The CDR3 contains 15 residues. The V and J ends lost 4 bases and 7 bases, in that order; junction bases with no gene match: 7. Per germline, CDR1 LGHNA and CDR2 YSLEER. CDR3 coding DNA: TGCGCCAGCAGCCCGGACAGGGGGTTCGGGCAGCCCCAGCATTTT. Encoded protein: CASSPDRGFGQPQHF.

This clonotype was seen more than once but under ten times. The chain couples TRBV3-1 to TRBJ2-7; D is perhaps TRBD1 (6 bases). V dropped 1 base and J dropped 3 bases, with 19 bases sitting between them. The CDR3 runs to 17 residues. The V gene's germline CDR1 is LGHDT and CDR2 YNNKEL (reference sequence). CDR3 sequence: CASSQGRARGGSYEQYF. In DNA form, the CDR3 reads TGTGCCAGCAGCCAAGGTCGGGCGCGTGGGGGCAGCTACGAGCAGTACTTC.

In its sample, this clonotype was seen a few times. CDR3 DNA sequence: TGTGCCAGCAGTCCCGGACAGGGGGCTCACGAGCAGTACTTC. It yields the protein CASSPGQGAHEQYF. The V call is TRBV28, the J call TRBJ2-7; 11 bases match TRBD1. From germline, CDR1 is MDHEN and CDR2 SYDVKM. V trimming: 5 bases; J trimming: 5 bases; junction bases outside the gene matches: 5. The CDR3 spans 14 residues.

This clonotype was found a few times. The chain combines TRBV27 with TRBJ2-5; a weak D match, TRBD1 (6 bases). V lost 1 base to trimming and J lost 5 bases, with 11 bases between them. The CDR3 totals 14 residues. The V gene's germline CDR1 is MNHEY and CDR2 SMNVEV (reference sequence). CDR3 DNA sequence: TGTGCCAGCAGTTTATTAAGGGGGTCGGAGACCCAGTACTTC. Its translation is CASSLLRGSETQYF.

This clonotype has a count of ten or more. The V call is TRBV20-1, the J call TRBJ2-7, with 14 bases that match TRBD2. V dropped 3 bases and J dropped 2; count of bases not matched to a gene: 0. The germline V gene encodes CDR1 DFQATT and CDR2 SNEGSKA (reference sequence). The CDR3 has 14 residues. CDR3 bases: TGCAGTGCTAGGGGACTAGCGGGGGCCTACGAGCAGTACTTC. Protein sequence: CSARGLAGAYEQYF.

This clonotype was observed a few times. The V and J genes are TRBV28 and TRBJ2-5; 7 bases are shared with TRBD1. J was trimmed by 4 bases and V by 10 bases; bases with no gene match: 3. Germline V CDR1 and CDR2: MDHEN, SYDVKM. The CDR3 totals 11 residues. CDR3 residues: CATRTGETQYF. As DNA, the CDR3 is TGTGCCACCCGGACAGGAGAGACCCAGTACTTC.

In this sample, this clonotype turned up a few times. This chain links TRBV24-1 with TRBJ2-5, with D unresolved. This CDR3 is 13 amino acids long. CDR1 KGHDR and CDR2 SFDVKD come from the germline V gene. Between the trimmed V and J ends, which lost 2 bases and 0 bases, there was a span of 3 bases. For the CDR3, the DNA is TGTGCCACCAGTGATTCGTACCAAGAGACCCAGTACTTC. Translation gives CATSDSYQETQYF.

The V and J genes are TRBV11-2 and TRBJ2-5; TRBD1 or TRBD2 may be the D gene (6 bases each). CDR1 and CDR2 from the germline V gene are SGHAT and FQNNGV. Trimming removed 6 bases from V and 5 bases from J, with 16 bases in between. This CDR3 has 14 residues. The CDR3 DNA reads as TGTGCCAGCAGGCCTAACGGGGGCGGCGAGACCCAGTACTTC. Translation gives CASRPNGGGETQYF.

This chain joins TRBV12-3 or TRBV12-4 and TRBJ2-5, with D possibly TRBD2 on 6 matching bases. The DNA end is more similar to TRBJ2-1, so the J call may be wrong. The CDR3 contains 16 residues. CDR3 bases: TGTGCCAGCAGCCCAAACGTAGCGGATGCCTACAATGAGCAGTTCTTC. It codes for CASSPNVADAYNEQFF.

This clonotype was picked up a small number of times. The rearrangement joins TRBV20-1 to TRBJ1-5, with D perhaps TRBD1 (5 bases). This CDR3 spans 16 amino acids. Trimming removed 6 bases from V and 0 bases from J, with 18 bases in between. CDR1 DFQATT and CDR2 SNEGSKA come from the germline V gene (reference sequence). CDR3 amino acids: CSALGRDPFSNQPQHF. The CDR3 nucleotides read TGCAGTGCCCTTGGCAGGGACCCGTTTAGCAATCAGCCCCAGCATTTT.

This chain links TRBV28 with TRBJ2-1; D is possibly TRBD2 (5 bases). V lost 6 bases and J 3 bases, leaving 18 bases between the germline ends. The V gene's germline CDR1 is MDHEN and CDR2 SYDVKM. The CDR3 is 16 amino acids. CDR3 sequence reads: CASRSIQADGYNEQFF. For the CDR3, the DNA is TGTGCCAGCAGAAGCATTCAAGCGGATGGCTACAATGAGCAGTTCTTC.

V and J are TRBV5-6 and TRBJ2-3; D unresolved. CDR1 and CDR2 from the germline V gene are SGHDT and YYEEEE. V was clipped by 4 bases and J by 0 bases, with 12 bases between them. This CDR3 is 15 amino acids long. CDR3 sequence: CASSTTETSTDTQYF. As DNA, the CDR3 is TGTGCCAGCAGCACAACAGAGACTAGCACAGATACGCAGTATTTT. Complete variable domain (other parts from reference TRBV5-6 and TRBJ2-3): DAGVTQSPTHLIKTRGQQVTLRCSPKSGHDTVSWYQQALGQGPQFIFQYYEEEERQRGNFPDRFSGHQFPNYSSELNVNALLLGDSALYLCASSTTETSTDTQYFGPGTRLTVL.

The chain links TRBV6-6 to TRBJ1-4; D gene unclear. Germline lookup yields CDR1 MNHNY and CDR2 SVGAGI (reference sequence). This CDR3 has 14 amino acids. Trimming took 2 bases from V and 6 from J, leaving 10 bases between them. CDR3 in amino acids: CASSYRGFDEKLFF. The CDR3 DNA follows: TGTGCCAGCAGTTACCGGGGTTTCGATGAAAAACTGTTTTTT.

This clonotype was counted many times. This chain uses TRBV4-3 with TRBJ2-1; a weak D match, TRBD1 (6 bases). The V end was cut by 0 bases, the J end by 4 bases, with 16 bases between. CDR3 size: 17 residues. CDR1 and CDR2 (germline): LGHNA, YSLEER. CDR3 nucleotides: TGCGCCAGCAGCCAAGATTCGGTGGACAGCGGATACAATGAGCAGTTCTTC. It codes for CASSQDSVDSGYNEQFF.

The chain couples TRBV10-3 to TRBJ1-2; no clear D gene. The CDR3 extends over 14 amino acids. Germline CDR1 and CDR2: ENHRY and SYGVKD. With 6 bases removed from V and 2 bases from J, the gap between germline ends came to 13 bases. The CDR3 region has the DNA TGTGCCATCAGAGGCCCGACGGTAAACTATGGCTACACCTTC. It specifies CAIRGPTVNYGYTF.

There are a few counts of this clonotype. The chain uses TRBV2 and TRBJ2-2, with D maybe TRBD1 (6 bases). V lost 9 bases and J 1 base, leaving 9 bases between the germline ends. CDR1 and CDR2 from the germline V gene are SNHLY and FYNNEI. The CDR3 sequence is 13 residues long. This chain's CDR3 is CASKTGNTGELFF. CDR3 nucleotides: TGTGCCAGTAAGACAGGGAACACCGGGGAGCTGTTTTTT.

This clonotype was detected a few times. The V call is TRBV29-1, the J call TRBJ2-1; 13 positions match TRBD2. Germline V CDR1 and CDR2: SQVTM, ANQGSEA. Trimming took 7 bases from V and 0 from J; bases not matched to a gene: 9. The CDR3 runs to 17 residues. The CDR3 reads CSARTSGSGGSYNEQFF. CDR3 DNA: TGCAGCGCCCGGACTAGCGGGAGTGGGGGCTCCTACAATGAGCAGTTCTTC.

V and J are TRBV5-1 and TRBJ2-1; 9 positions agree with TRBD1. The CDR3 consists of 14 residues. The J segment lost 6 bases and the V segment lost 5 bases, leaving 6 bases of the junction unmatched. The germline CDR1 and CDR2 sequences are SGHRS and YFSETQ. CDR3: CASSRDRVGNEQFF. CDR3 in DNA: TGCGCCAGCAGTCGGGACAGGGTCGGCAATGAGCAGTTCTTC.

The gene calls are TRBV9 and TRBJ2-2; D is uncertain. V was shortened by 0 bases and J by 7 bases, with 4 bases between the two germline ends. This CDR3 has 12 amino acids. Germline V CDR1 and CDR2: SGDLS, YYNGEE. The CDR3 reads CASSVGGGELFF. DNA for the CDR3: TGTGCCAGCAGCGTAGGGGGCGGGGAGCTGTTTTTT.

This clonotype was observed a few times. The V and J genes are TRBV11-2 and TRBJ2-3; no reliable D call. Trimming stripped 6 bases from V and 6 bases from J, with 13 bases between. CDR3 length: 13 residues. Germline loops: CDR1 SGHAT, CDR2 FQNNGV. CDR3 residues: CASRTNVGDTQYF. CDR3 nucleotide sequence: TGTGCCAGCAGAACTAACGTCGGTGATACGCAGTATTTT. The complete variable domain, with remaining parts taken from reference TRBV11-2 and TRBJ2-3, reads EAGVAQSPRYKIIEKRQSVAFWCNPISGHATLYWYQQILGQGPKLLIQFQNNGVVDDSQLPKDRFSAERLKGVDSTLKIQPAKLEDSAVYLCASRTNVGDTQYFGPGTRLTVL.

This clonotype has just a few counts. The gene calls are TRBV12-3 or TRBV12-4 and TRBJ1-4, with a tentative D call TRBD1 (6 bases). The CDR3 extends over 15 amino acids. V lost 6 bases and J 8 bases, leaving 19 bases between the germline ends. The CDR3: CASRFFPGEDEKLFF. The CDR3 DNA follows: TGTGCCAGCAGATTCTTTCCAGGGGAGGACGAAAAACTGTTTTTT.